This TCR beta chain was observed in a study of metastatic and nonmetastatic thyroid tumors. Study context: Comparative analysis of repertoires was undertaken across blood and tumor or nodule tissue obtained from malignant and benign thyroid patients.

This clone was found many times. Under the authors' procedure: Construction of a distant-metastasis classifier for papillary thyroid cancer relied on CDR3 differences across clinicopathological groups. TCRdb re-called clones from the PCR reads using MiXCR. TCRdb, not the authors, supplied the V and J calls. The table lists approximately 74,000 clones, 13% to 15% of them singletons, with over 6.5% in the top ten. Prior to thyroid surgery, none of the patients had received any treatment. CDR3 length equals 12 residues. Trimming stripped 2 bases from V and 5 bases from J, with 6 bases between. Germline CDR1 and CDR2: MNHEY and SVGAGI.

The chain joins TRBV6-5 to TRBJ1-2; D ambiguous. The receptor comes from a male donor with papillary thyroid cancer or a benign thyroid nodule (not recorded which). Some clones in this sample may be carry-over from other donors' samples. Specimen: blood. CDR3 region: CASSYALYGYTF. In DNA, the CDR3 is TGTGCCAGCAGTTACGCTTTATATGGCTACACCTTC.